This paragraph reports one TCR beta chain. Its specificity is not known. This CDR3 contains 15 residues. Germline V gives CDR1 PRHDT, CDR2 FYEKMQ (reference sequence). The entry originates in a study of CXCR3-negative and CXCR3-positive naive CD8 T cells. Study-level findings and limits: Relative to memory CD8+ cells, whose diversity was much lower, both naive subsets had comparably high diversity.

The authors made the TRB cDNA libraries by 5' RACE using UMI labels. TCRdb reprocessed the 5' RACE reads and keeps a single row for each CDR3 protein, giving no DNA. This sample's table reports roughly 86,000 distinct CDR3 sequences. Sequencing was done on a sample of naive CXCR3- CD8+ T cells from blood. The subset was: CD45RO-CCR7+CD27+CD95- naive CD8+ T cells lacking CXCR3 (TNR3-). V usage is TRBV13 and J usage is TRBJ1-1; the TCRdb D gene call, TRBD1, has no DNA to confirm it. The sequence came from a human donor in good health. Some clones in this sample may be carry-over from other donors' samples. CDR3 amino acids: CASSEGQGLGAEAFF.